This TCR beta chain emerged from a study of T-cell memory formation after mild COVID-19. On the study more broadly: TCR clusters mostly belonged to single donors. Broader study findings: Among clones contracting day 15 to 85, CD4/CD8 was balanced, whereas later expanders leaned CD4+. Some responding clones appeared in pre-infection memory, suggesting cross-reactive memory joined.

The germline V gene has CDR1 DFQATT and CDR2 SNEGSKA (reference sequence). Between the trimmed V and J ends, which lost 3 bases and 13 bases, there was a span of 15 bases. CDR3 length equals 12 residues. This clonotype was observed a handful of times. The antigen is undetermined. TCRdb itself ran the 5' RACE reads through MiXCR, one entry per CDR3 protein. The data contain some 120,000 distinct CDR3 sequences, 15% to 20% of them singletons. The specimen sequenced was PBMCs or a T cell subset sorted from them (not recorded which). The V and J genes are TRBV20-1 and TRBJ2-2; weak D call: TRBD2 (6 bases). The TCR was taken from a young man who had mild COVID-19 (a few samples of this study predate the infection). Cell type and time point are not known. CDR3 nucleotide sequence: TGCAGTGCTAGGTTGCGGGAAGTGGGGCTGTTTTTT. Translation: CSARLREVGLFF.